This T cell receptor (beta chain) came from a study of control samples from healthy donors and cancer patients. Using immunoSEQ multiplex PCR, the repertoire was profiled, and TCRdb retains in-frame clones only, with some absent. The profile shows around 170,000 clones, roughly 90% of them singletons. The sequence was obtained from a woman in her fifties or sixties in good health. Source material: blood.

CDR3: CASSRGRANTGELFF. Here the CDR3 DNA reads TGTGCCAGCAGCCGCGGGAGAGCGAACACCGGGGAGCTGTTTTTT. V usage is TRBV7-2 and J usage is TRBJ2-2, with TRBD2 identical over 7 bases. V lost 5 bases, J lost 0 bases, and 3 bases stayed unmatched. The CDR3 totals 15 residues. Germline V CDR1 and CDR2: SGHTA, FQGNSA.